The next 15 T cell receptor beta chains were all read from a single sample in a study of blood T cells in healthy people across ages. With a J-beta primer mix and a sample-barcoded 5' primer, a second PCR ran about 7 to 12 cycles. TCRdb recomputed calls from the 5' RACE reads with MiXCR, one row per CDR3 protein. The repertoire holds 800,000 to 1,300,000 distinct CDR3 sequences, with roughly a quarter as singletons. These sequences were also reported in another study, on T cells of mothers and their children.

The sequenced sample consisted of blood. These receptors were collected from a girl aged 2 to 9 in good health.

Points on this clonotype: Germline is not matched at one junction end, which may reflect a read error. The chain carries TRBV28 and TRBJ2-6; D possibly corresponds to TRBD1 (5 bases). The CDR3 runs 20 residues. The germline V gene has CDR1 MDHEN and CDR2 SYDVKM. In DNA, the CDR3 is TGTGCCAGCAGTCCCTACCCTCAGGGTTCCCCGAGCTCTGGGGCCAACGTTCTGACTTTC. It translates to CASSPYPQGSPSSGANVLTF.

This clonotype was observed a handful of times. The junction does not match germline at one end; this may be a read error. This chain links TRBV7-2 with TRBJ2-7; perhaps TRBD2 as D (5 bases). Germline values: CDR1 SGHTA, CDR2 FQGNSA. This CDR3 comprises 16 residues. Here the CDR3 DNA reads TGTGCAAGCAGCTTAGAGGGTATTCTACCCTTCGACGAGCAGTACTTC. Translated, it gives CASSLEGILPFDEQYF.

This clonotype showed up just a few times. J is TRBJ1-4 and V is TRBV5-1; tentative D call: TRBD1 (5 bases). Germline V lookup: CDR1 SGHRS, CDR2 YFSETQ. This CDR3 has 16 amino acids. V was cut by 3 bases and J by 0 bases, with 12 bases left in between. Written as DNA, the CDR3 is TGCGCCAGCAGCTGGGCCGAGGGGACAACTAATGAAAAACTGTTTTTT. It codes for CASSWAEGTTNEKLFF. Full variable domain (remainder filled in from reference TRBV5-1 and TRBJ1-4): KAGVTQTPRYLIKTRGQQVTLSCSPISGHRSVSWYQQTPGQGLQFLFEYFSETQRNKGNFPGRFSGRQFSNSRSEMNVSTLELGDSALYLCASSWAEGTTNEKLFFGSGTQLSVL.

V is TRBV4-1 and J is TRBJ1-1; D gene uncertain. The CDR3 spans 15 residues. Germline V lookup: CDR1 MGHRA, CDR2 YSYEKL. The V end was cut by 0 bases, the J end by 1 base, with 9 bases between. CDR3 coding DNA: TGCGCCAGCAGCCAAGATAGGCCACAGAACACTGAAGCTTTCTTT. This encodes CASSQDRPQNTEAFF.

The chain employs TRBV18 and TRBJ1-5; D unclear. Deletions cut 2 bases from V and 4 bases from J, with 6 bases between. Looked up from germline, CDR1 is KGHSH and CDR2 is LQKENI. This CDR3 has 13 residues. The CDR3, as DNA: TGTGCCAGCTCACCAGAGACGAATCAGCCCCAGCATTTT. It codes for CASSPETNQPQHF.

V and J are TRBV28 and TRBJ2-5; D possibly uses TRBD1 or TRBD2 (5 bases each). The closer fit of TRBJ2-7 to the DNA end suggests the J call may be wrong. CDR1 is MDHEN and CDR2 is SYDVKM in the germline V gene. The CDR3 is 15 residues long. The CDR3 DNA sequence: TGTGCCAGCAGTGCCGTCGGGACGGTTAGTTACGAGCAGTACTTC. Its translation is CASSAVGTVSYEQYF.

The J gene is TRBJ1-6, the V gene TRBV12-3 or TRBV12-4; the D is unclear. This CDR3 spans 12 amino acids. V dropped 8 bases and J dropped 8 bases, with 10 bases sitting between them. The CDR3 DNA follows: TGTGCCAGCGGTCAGGACTATTCACCCCTCCACTTT. Its protein product is CASGQDYSPLHF.

V usage is TRBV4-3 and J usage is TRBJ2-7; unclear D gene. Trimming took off 0 bases at V and 4 bases at J, with 13 bases between the two ends. The CDR3 is made up of 15 amino acids. The germline CDR1 and CDR2 sequences are LGHNA and YSLEER. The CDR3 nucleotides read TGCGCCAGCAGCCAAGATTTTGGCGGAATGTACGAGCAGTACTTC. Its translation is CASSQDFGGMYEQYF.

This clonotype was recorded a few times. The rearrangement joins TRBV29-1 to TRBJ2-3; the match to TRBD1 covers 9 bases. The V gene's germline CDR1 is SQVTM and CDR2 ANQGSEA. V gave up 7 bases and J gave up 2 bases; unmatched junction bases: 4. This CDR3 is 13 amino acids long. CDR3 residues: CSADRGFTDTQYF. The DNA for the CDR3 is TGCAGCGCAGACAGGGGGTTCACAGATACGCAGTATTTT.

The rearrangement joins TRBV20-1 to TRBJ2-3; the match to TRBD2 covers 11 bases. The CDR3 contains 16 residues. The germline gives CDR1 DFQATT, CDR2 SNEGSKA (reference sequence). Trimming cost V 6 bases and J 5 bases; bases outside gene matches: 13. The CDR3 sequence: CSAPVTSGRAGDTQYF. In DNA form, the CDR3 reads TGCAGTGCCCCCGTCACTAGCGGGAGAGCAGGAGATACGCAGTATTTT.

The chain employs TRBV11-2 and TRBJ1-6; D gene unclear. Trimming cost V 2 bases and J 3 bases, with 11 bases left between them. Germline loops: CDR1 SGHAT, CDR2 FQNNGV. The CDR3 covers 16 residues. The CDR3 loop is CASSLKPGGYNSPLHF. The CDR3 nucleotides are TGTGCCAGCAGCTTAAAGCCAGGAGGCTATAATTCACCCCTCCACTTT.

The genes are TRBV29-1 and TRBJ2-7, with D unclear. Per the germline V gene, CDR1 is SQVTM and CDR2 is ANQGSEA. This CDR3 is 15 amino acids long. V lost 5 bases, J lost 0 bases, and 17 bases lay in between. The CDR3 region has the DNA TGCAGCGTTATGCCGGACCGCGGATCCTCCTACGAGCAGTACTTC. Amino acid sequence: CSVMPDRGSSYEQYF.

The J gene is TRBJ1-1, the V gene TRBV5-1; unclear D gene. V gave up 5 bases and J gave up 8 bases, with 19 bases separating them. Germline V gene data show CDR1 as SGHRS and CDR2 as YFSETQ. The CDR3 length is 14 residues. The CDR3 loop is CASRGGPLNTEAFF. DNA of the CDR3: TGCGCCAGCAGAGGAGGGCCTCTGAATACGGAAGCTTTCTTT.

The chain recombines TRBV2 with TRBJ2-1; 7 nucleotides align to TRBD1. Per germline, CDR1 SNHLY and CDR2 FYNNEI. There are 13 residues in the CDR3. The V gene end was trimmed by 3 bases and the J gene end by 4 bases; junction bases not matched to a gene: 0. DNA of the CDR3: TGTGCCAGCAGTGAGGGACAGTACAATGAGCAGTTCTTC. Translated: CASSEGQYNEQFF.

This rearrangement joins TRBV5-1 to TRBJ2-5; possibly TRBD1 or TRBD2 for D (6 bases each). V was trimmed by 2 bases and J by 3 bases, leaving 14 bases between them. CDR1 and CDR2 (germline): SGHRS, YFSETQ. This CDR3 has 15 amino acids. CDR3 in DNA: TGCGCCAGCAGCTTAGGGGGGTTGCTTGAAGAGACCCAGTACTTC. Protein product: CASSLGGLLEETQYF.